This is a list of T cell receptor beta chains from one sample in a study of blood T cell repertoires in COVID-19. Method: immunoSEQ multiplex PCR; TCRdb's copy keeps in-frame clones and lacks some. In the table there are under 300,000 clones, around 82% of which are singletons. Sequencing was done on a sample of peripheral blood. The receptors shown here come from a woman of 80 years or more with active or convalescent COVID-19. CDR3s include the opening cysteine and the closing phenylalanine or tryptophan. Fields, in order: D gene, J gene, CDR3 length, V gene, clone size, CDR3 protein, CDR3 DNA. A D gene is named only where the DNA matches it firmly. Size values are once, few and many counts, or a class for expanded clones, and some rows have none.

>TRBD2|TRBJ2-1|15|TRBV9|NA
CASSKLAGGYNEQFF
TGTGCCAGCAGCAAACTAGCGGGCGGCTACAATGAGCAGTTCTTC
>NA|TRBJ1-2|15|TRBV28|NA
CASSLEARANYGYTF
TGTGCCAGCAGCCTCGAGGCCAGAGCTAACTATGGCTACACCTTC
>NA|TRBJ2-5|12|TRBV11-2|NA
CASSLLGETQYF
TGTGCCAGCAGCCTACTAGGAGAGACCCAGTACTTC
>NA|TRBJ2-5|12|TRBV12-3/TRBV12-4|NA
CASSRLEETQYF
TGTGCCAGCAGTCGACTAGAAGAGACCCAGTACTTC
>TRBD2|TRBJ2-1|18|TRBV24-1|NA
CATSDPRTSGRVYNEQFF
TGTGCCACCAGTGACCCCCGGACTAGCGGGAGGGTTTACAATGAGCAGTTCTTC
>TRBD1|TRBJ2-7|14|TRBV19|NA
CASSSMQGVYEQYF
TGTGCCAGTAGTAGTATGCAGGGGGTCTACGAGCAGTACTTC
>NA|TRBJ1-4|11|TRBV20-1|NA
CSASPVEKLFF
TGCAGTGCTAGCCCGGTCGAAAAACTGTTTTTT
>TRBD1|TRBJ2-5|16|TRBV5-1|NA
CASRKTGGGIGETQYF
TGCGCCAGCCGCAAAACAGGGGGTGGGATAGGAGAGACCCAGTACTTC
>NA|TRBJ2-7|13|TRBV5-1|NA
CASRGTSGYEQYF
TGCGCCAGCAGAGGAACGTCGGGCTACGAGCAGTACTTC
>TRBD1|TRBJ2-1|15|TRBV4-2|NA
CASSRGTGFRNEQFF
TGTGCCAGCAGTCGAGGGACAGGTTTTCGCAATGAGCAGTTCTTC
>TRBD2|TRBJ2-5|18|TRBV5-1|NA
CASSSGTSGRADQETQYF
TGCGCCAGCAGTTCCGGGACTAGCGGGAGGGCCGACCAAGAGACCCAGTACTTC
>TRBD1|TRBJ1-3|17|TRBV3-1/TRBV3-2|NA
CASSPSGQGFTGNTIYF
TGTGCCAGCAGCCCATCAGGACAGGGTTTTACTGGAAACACCATATATTTT
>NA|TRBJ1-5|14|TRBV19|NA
CASSRGTSNQPQHF
TGTGCCAGTAGCAGGGGAACCAGCAATCAGCCCCAGCATTTT
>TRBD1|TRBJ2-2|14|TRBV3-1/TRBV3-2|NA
CASSHRDRAGELFF
TGTGCCAGCAGCCACCGGGACAGGGCCGGGGAGCTGTTTTTT
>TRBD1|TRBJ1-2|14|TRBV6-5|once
CASSSGGSGYGYTF
TGTGCCAGCAGCTCAGGGGGCTCGGGATATGGCTACACCTTC
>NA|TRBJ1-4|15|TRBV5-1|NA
CASSLVGPGGEKLFF
TGCGCCAGCAGCTTGGTGGGGCCGGGAGGAGAAAAACTGTTTTTT
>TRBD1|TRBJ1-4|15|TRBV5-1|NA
CASSLQGATNEKLFF
TGCGCCAGCAGCTTACAGGGGGCGACTAATGAAAAACTGTTTTTT
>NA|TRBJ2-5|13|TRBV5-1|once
CASSPDRQETQYF
TGCGCCAGCAGCCCGGACAGACAAGAGACCCAGTACTTC
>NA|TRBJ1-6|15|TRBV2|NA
CASINRLTYNSPLHF
TGTGCCAGCATAAACAGGTTAACCTATAATTCACCCCTCCACTTT
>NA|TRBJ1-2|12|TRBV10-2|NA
CASMTDSYGYTF
TGCGCCAGCATGACGGACAGCTATGGCTACACCTTC
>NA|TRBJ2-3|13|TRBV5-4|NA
CASSGREGDTQYF
TGTGCCAGCAGCGGGCGGGAAGGGGATACGCAGTATTTT
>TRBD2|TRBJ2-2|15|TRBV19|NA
CASSITAGGAGELFF
TGTGCCAGTAGTATTACAGCGGGAGGGGCCGGGGAGCTGTTTTTT
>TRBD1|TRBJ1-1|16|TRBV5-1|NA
CASSLAGGALNTEAFF
TGCGCCAGCAGCTTGGCAGGGGGCGCGCTGAACACTGAAGCTTTCTTT
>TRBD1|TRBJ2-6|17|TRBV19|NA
CASRQTGGEAGANVLTF
TGTGCCAGTAGACAGACAGGGGGCGAGGCTGGGGCCAACGTCCTGACTTTC
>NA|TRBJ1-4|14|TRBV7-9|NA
CASSLTEPNEKLFF
TGTGCCAGCAGCCTGACTGAACCTAATGAAAAACTGTTTTTT
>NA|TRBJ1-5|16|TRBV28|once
CASSSSGQGSNQPQHF
TGTGCCAGCAGTTCATCTGGGCAGGGAAGCAATCAGCCCCAGCATTTT
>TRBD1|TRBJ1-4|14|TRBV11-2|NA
CASSVGQGVEKLFF
TGTGCCAGCAGCGTGGGACAGGGAGTCGAAAAACTGTTTTTT
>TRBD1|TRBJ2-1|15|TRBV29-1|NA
CSTLADRVDHNEQFF
TGCAGCACCCTGGCGGACAGGGTGGACCACAATGAGCAGTTCTTC
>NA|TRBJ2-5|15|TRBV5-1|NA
CASSLGNTGQETQYF
TGCGCCAGCAGCTTGGGGAATACAGGTCAAGAGACCCAGTACTTC
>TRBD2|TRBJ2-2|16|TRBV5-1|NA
CASSDSGSANTGELFF
TGCGCCAGCAGTGATAGCGGGAGCGCGAACACCGGGGAGCTGTTTTTT
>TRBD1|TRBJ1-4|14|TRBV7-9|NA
CASSLGTGGEKLFF
TGTGCCAGCAGCTTGGGGACAGGGGGTGAAAAACTGTTTTTT
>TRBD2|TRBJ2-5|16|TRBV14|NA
CASSQGVTAGEETQYF
TGTGCCAGCAGCCAAGGGGTCACAGCGGGAGAAGAGACCCAGTACTTC
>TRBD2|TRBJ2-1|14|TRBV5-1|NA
CASSPGAGGNEQFF
TGCGCCAGCAGCCCGGGGGCGGGGGGGAATGAGCAGTTCTTC
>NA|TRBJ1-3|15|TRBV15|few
CATSRVGPSGNTIYF
TGTGCCACCAGCAGAGTCGGTCCCTCTGGAAACACCATATATTTT
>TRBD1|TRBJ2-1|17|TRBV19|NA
CASSIDPPDRGRREQFF
TGTGCCAGTAGTATAGACCCCCCCGACAGGGGGCGCAGGGAGCAGTTCTTC
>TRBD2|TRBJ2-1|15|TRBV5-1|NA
CASSPTSGRLNEQFF
TGCGCCAGCAGCCCCACTAGCGGGAGGCTTAATGAGCAGTTCTTC
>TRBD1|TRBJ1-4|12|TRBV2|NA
CASSRQGLGLFF
TGTGCCAGCAGCCGACAGGGTCTGGGCCTGTTTTTT
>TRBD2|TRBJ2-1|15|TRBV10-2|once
CASRRPGTSPGEQFF
TGCGCCAGCAGGAGGCCCGGGACTAGCCCAGGTGAGCAGTTCTTC
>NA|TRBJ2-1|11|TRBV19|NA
CASSMANEQFF
TGTGCCAGTAGTATGGCCAATGAGCAGTTCTTC
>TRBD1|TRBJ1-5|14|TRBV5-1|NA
CASSPTGVNQPQHF
TGCGCCAGCAGTCCAACAGGGGTAAATCAGCCCCAGCATTTT
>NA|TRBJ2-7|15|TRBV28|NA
CASSLVGEKGYEQYF
TGTGCCAGCAGTTTAGTTGGGGAGAAGGGCTACGAGCAGTACTTC
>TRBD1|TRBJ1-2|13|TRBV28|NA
CASSLIQGRGYTF
TGTGCCAGCAGTTTAATACAGGGGCGAGGCTACACCTTC
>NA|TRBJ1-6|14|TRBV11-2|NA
CASSSREGGSPLHF
TGTGCCAGCAGCTCCAGGGAAGGGGGATCACCCCTCCACTTT
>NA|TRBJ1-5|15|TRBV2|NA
CASSSWGRGSQPQHF
TGTGCCAGCAGTTCGTGGGGCAGGGGTAGCCAGCCCCAGCATTTT
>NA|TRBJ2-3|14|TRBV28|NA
CASTQPQGVDTQYF
TGTGCCAGCACCCAGCCGCAGGGCGTGGATACGCAGTATTTT
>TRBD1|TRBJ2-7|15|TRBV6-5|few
CASSYRDRSTYEQYF
TGTGCCAGCAGTTACCGGGACAGGTCTACCTACGAGCAGTACTTC